This is a list of T cell receptor beta chains from one sample in a study of beta chain features in type 1 diabetes. Here immunoSEQ multiplex PCR was the method, and the copy in TCRdb shows in-frame clones only, minus some. Here the sample spans about 40,000 clones, 45% to 50% being singletons. Sequenced material: central memory CD4+ T cells from blood. The receptors were gathered from a woman aged 18-35 years in good health. Both conserved end residues are part of each CDR3. A D gene is named only where the DNA matches it firmly. Clone size is shown for a subset of rows, as once, few, many or a class of expanded clone.

few | TRBJ2-1 | TRBD2 | TRBV28 | TGTGCCAGCAGCCGAGGGACTAGCGTTGACAATGAGCAGTTCTTC | CASSRGTSVDNEQFF
- | TRBJ2-7 | TRBD1 | TRBV6-1 | TGTGCCAGCGCGGGACAGGGTGTTGAGCAGTACTTC | CASAGQGVEQYF
- | TRBJ2-5 | - | TRBV6-5 | TGTGCCAGCAGTTGGGCACCAGGGGAGACCCAGTACTTC | CASSWAPGETQYF
- | TRBJ2-1 | TRBD1 | TRBV19 | TGTGCCAGTAGTGGGTCCTGGGTGAACCGTCGACAGGGGAAAATCGATGAGCAGTTCTTC | CASSGSWVNRRQGKIDEQFF
few | TRBJ2-1 | TRBD2 | TRBV5-4 | TGTGCCAGCAGCGCTGGACTAGCGCTAGACAATGAGCAGTTCTTC | CASSAGLALDNEQFF
- | TRBJ2-7 | - | TRBV19 | TGTGCCAGTAGTCTTCACAGGGGAGGTGCCTACGAGCAGTACTTC | CASSLHRGGAYEQYF
- | TRBJ2-1 | TRBD2 | TRBV28 | TGTGCCAGCAGTTTAAGCGGGGAATCCTACAATGAGCAGTTCTTC | CASSLSGESYNEQFF
- | TRBJ2-7 | - | TRBV29-1 | TGCAGCGTTGCCAGGCAGCACGAGCAGTACTTC | CSVARQHEQYF
- | TRBJ2-1 | - | TRBV7-2 | TGTGCCAGCAGCTTTAGCAGGGCAGAGCAGTTCTTC | CASSFSRAEQFF
- | TRBJ1-1 | - | TRBV19 | TGTGCCAGTAGTTCTATCACGAACACTGAAGCTTTCTTT | CASSSITNTEAFF
- | TRBJ2-1 | TRBD1 | TRBV30 | TGTGCCTGGGGGATCCCAGGGGGCTCCCCCTACAATGAGCAGTTCTTC | CAWGIPGGSPYNEQFF
- | TRBJ2-1 | TRBD2 | TRBV30 | TGTGCCCTAAGCGGGGGGCTCTACAATGAGCAGTTCTTC | CALSGGLYNEQFF
once | TRBJ1-1 | - | TRBV5-1 | TGCGCCAGCAGCCCCTTACAACAACAGGGAGTAGCTTTCTTT | CASSPLQQQGVAFF
few | TRBJ1-5 | TRBD1 | TRBV5-6 | TGTGCCAGCAGCTTGAGGCTGGACAGGGACCAGCCCCAGCATTTT | CASSLRLDRDQPQHF
- | TRBJ2-7 | TRBD1 | TRBV18 | TGTGCCAGCTCACGCGGACAGGGGCCCTACGAGCAGTACTTC | CASSRGQGPYEQYF
- | TRBJ1-5 | - | TRBV5-1 | TGCGCCAGCAGCTTGGGGGGCATAAGCAATCAGCCCCAGCATTTT | CASSLGGISNQPQHF
few | TRBJ2-6 | TRBD1 | TRBV2 | TGTGCCAGCAGTCCCACCGGGACAGTACTCTCTGGGGCCAACGTCCTGACTTTC | CASSPTGTVLSGANVLTF
- | TRBJ2-3 | TRBD2 | TRBV5-1 | TGCGCCAGCAGCTTCATAGCGGGAGGAGGAGATACGCAGTATTTT | CASSFIAGGGDTQYF
- | TRBJ2-7 | - | TRBV6-1 | TGTGCCAGCAGTGAACAGCTAGCGTCCTACGAGCAGTACTTC | CASSEQLASYEQYF
- | TRBJ2-7 | TRBD2 | TRBV5-6 | TGTGCCAGCAGCTACCGACTAGCACACAGCTACGAGCAGTACTTC | CASSYRLAHSYEQYF
few | TRBJ2-1 | - | TRBV11-3 | TGTGCCAGCAGCTTAGGAGCCTTTGGAACAGTCGATGAGCAGTTCTTC | CASSLGAFGTVDEQFF
few | TRBJ1-4 | TRBD1 | TRBV13 | TGTGCCAGCAGCCCGGACAGGTGGGGTGAAAAACTGTTTTTT | CASSPDRWGEKLFF
few | TRBJ2-1 | TRBD2 | TRBV6-1 | TGTGCCAGCAGTTCGAAGACTAGCGGGAATGAGCAGTTCTTC | CASSSKTSGNEQFF
- | TRBJ2-1 | TRBD1 | TRBV5-5 | TGTGCCAGAGCCTTGGGACAGAGCTACAATGAACAGTTCTTC | CARALGQSYNEQFF
- | TRBJ2-1 | TRBD1 | TRBV6-6 | TGTGCCAGCAGTCTTGGACAGGGGGCGCGTAATGAGCAGTTCTTC | CASSLGQGARNEQFF
- | TRBJ1-6 | - | TRBV11-2 | TGTGCCAGCAGCGGTCTCGGAGGGCAGGGAGGTAATTCACCCCTCCACTTT | CASSGLGGQGGNSPLHF
- | TRBJ2-2 | - | TRBV30 | TGTGCCTGGAGATCGTTTGTGGGAGTGGACACCGGGGAGCTGTTTTTT | CAWRSFVGVDTGELFF
- | TRBJ1-5 | - | TRBV23-1 | TGCGCCAGCAGTCACCTCCGGCCAAGGGGTCGAGGCAATCAGCCCCAGCATTTT | CASSHLRPRGRGNQPQHF
- | TRBJ2-7 | - | TRBV5-1 | TGCGCCAGCAGCTGGACAGTGGGCTCCTACGAGCAGTACTTC | CASSWTVGSYEQYF
- | TRBJ2-7 | - | TRBV5-1 | TGCGCCAGCACCCAAGAAGCGGTCCTTCCTCGGGGTACGAAATACGAGCAGTACTTC | CASTQEAVLPRGTKYEQYF
few | TRBJ2-2 | TRBD2 | TRBV11-3 | TGTGCCAGCAGCTTAGACGCCTTAGCGGGAAACACCGGGGAGCTGTTTTTT | CASSLDALAGNTGELFF
few | TRBJ2-5 | - | TRBV29-1 | TGCAGCGTTGGGGAGGAGACCCAGTACTTC | CSVGEETQYF
few | TRBJ2-1 | TRBD2 | TRBV7-2 | TGTGCCAGCAGCCAACGGGGCGGGAGGTACCGAGAGCAGTTCTTC | CASSQRGGRYREQFF
once | TRBJ2-2 | - | TRBV5-1 | TGCGCCAGCAGGTGGACAGTCACCGGGGAGCTGTTTTTT | CASRWTVTGELFF
- | TRBJ2-3 | - | TRBV19 | TGTGCCAGTAGTATTCGCGGCACAGATACGCAGTATTTT | CASSIRGTDTQYF
- | TRBJ2-2 | TRBD2 | TRBV4-1 | TGCGCCAGCAGCCCCCCCTGGGAGCGGGAGGGCACCGGGGAGCTGTTTTTT | CASSPPWEREGTGELFF
- | TRBJ2-3 | - | TRBV19 | TGTGCCAGTAGTATCGGGACAGATACGCAGTATTTT | CASSIGTDTQYF
- | TRBJ1-1 | - | TRBV30 | TGTGCCTGGAGTGTATCGTCGGGGGGACGGAACACTGAAGCTTTCTTT | CAWSVSSGGRNTEAFF
- | TRBJ2-1 | TRBD2 | TRBV5-1 | TGCGCCAGCAATTTGGCTAGCGGGGGCAGGAGCTCCTACAATGAGCAGTTCTTC | CASNLASGGRSSYNEQFF
- | TRBJ1-4 | - | TRBV14 | TGTGCCAGCAGCGAAGGAGGGCGTCTTGCAACTAATGAAAAACTGTTTTTT | CASSEGGRLATNEKLFF